This TCR beta chain was identified during a study of T cell responses to AZD1222 COVID-19 vaccine (dated by TCRdb to about 2021). Some background on the complete study: AZD1222 recipients whose second dose came at about 4 weeks and those whose second dose came at about 12 weeks were combined into one group, since spike-specific TCR depth and breadth did not differ between the two schedules. Trial participants were enrolled by age into 18-55, 56-69 and 70-plus year subgroups, with around 150, 28 and 57 TCR-sequenced participants respectively. A total of approximately 250 trial participants underwent TCR sequencing, of whom more than 200 had received two doses of AZD1222 and some 26 had received two doses of the MenACWY control vaccine.

Details on this clone: It lacks a known antigen. Base qualities are not at hand, and no much larger clone is one base apart.

The CDR3 regions of human TCRbeta chains were analyzed by immunosequencing. Per the authors' processing: Repertoire TCRs were checked for matches against a reference library of SARS-CoV-2-specific TCRs that had been generated using the MIRA antigen-specificity platform. Breadth was defined as the fraction of unique TCRs that were SARS-CoV-2-associated. Depth was defined as the fraction of total T cells that were SARS-CoV-2-associated. Using the MIRA data, each spike-specific TCR was assigned both to the spike region to which the TCR was reactive and to a CD4 or CD8 class. Log10-transformed breadth and depth values were compared by one-way ANOVA with Sidak's multiple comparisons tests. Imported from immuneACCESS, the table was reduced by TCRdb to in-frame sequences with V and J called. These copies leave out some clones; in studies compared against another copy, an unresolved V gene accounts for under half, and the cause of the remainder is not known. V, J and clone size were drawn from that table, and D and trimming were deduced from the DNA. This sample is represented by some 200,000 clones; about 90% of them were singletons. The ten top clones hold under 8% of the sample.

The investigation overall reported the following: Reportedly, almost half of the unique spike-specific TCRs recognized epitopes lying outside the regions that are mutated in the B.1.351 and B.1.1.7 variants. Vaccine-associated CD4 TCRs spanned the whole spike protein, with dominant responses in regions 160-218 and 743-854. Participants were mostly white British, with more females than males. The authors suggested clonal diversity may have been underestimated. The 56-69-year group was small, and its depth increase did not reach significance, likely because of low power. Because no day 14 peak-response samples were available, the repertoires could be characterized only after the peak T cell response. After two AZD1222 doses, both the breadth and the depth of spike-specific TCRs were significantly higher than at day 0 and than in MenACWY recipients. Conclusions about previously exposed vaccinees are limited because only six or seven AZD1222 recipients were SARS-CoV-2 seropositive at baseline.

The sample's time point label, decoded: baseline before first vaccination. Samples from vaccinated people were obtained from the UK trials COV001 and COV002, which included a single-blind randomized controlled phase 2/3 trial of AZD1222 (ChAdOx1 nCoV-19) in healthy adults. For TCRbeta chain sequencing, PBMC samples from trial participants were taken at day 0 and at day 28 after the second dose. Material: peripheral blood, obtained on day 0 of AZD1222 vaccination. The TCR sequence derives from an adult in good health.

The CDR3 here reads CASSPRTSGFTDTQYF. The nucleotide sequence is TGTGCCAGCAGCCCGAGGACTAGCGGGTTCACAGATACGCAGTATTTT. The sequence links TRBV9 to TRBJ2-3, with TRBD2 matching 11 junction bases. Including the terminal cysteine and phenylalanine, the CDR3 comprises 16 residues. Here the CDR3 DNA is all that survives: 48 bases in frame from base 1. V trim: 4 bases; J trim: 2 bases; unmatched bases: 6. The CDR1 and CDR2 encoded by the germline V gene are SGDLS and YYNGEE.